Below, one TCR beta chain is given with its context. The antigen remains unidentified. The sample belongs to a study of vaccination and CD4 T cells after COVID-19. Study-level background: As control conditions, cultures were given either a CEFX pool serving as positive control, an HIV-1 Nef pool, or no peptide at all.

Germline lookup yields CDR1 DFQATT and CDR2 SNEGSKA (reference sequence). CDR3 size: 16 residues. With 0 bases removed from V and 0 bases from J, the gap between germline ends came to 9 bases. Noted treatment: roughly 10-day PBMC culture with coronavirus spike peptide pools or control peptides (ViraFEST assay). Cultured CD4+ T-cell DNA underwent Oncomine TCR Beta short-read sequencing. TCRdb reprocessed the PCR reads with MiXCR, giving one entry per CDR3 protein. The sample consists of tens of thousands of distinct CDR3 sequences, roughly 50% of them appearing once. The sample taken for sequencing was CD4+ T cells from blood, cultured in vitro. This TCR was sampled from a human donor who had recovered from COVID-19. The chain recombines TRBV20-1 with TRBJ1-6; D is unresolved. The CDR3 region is CSARDLRSSYNSPLHF. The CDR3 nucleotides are TGCAGTGCTAGAGACCTCAGGAGCTCCTATAATTCACCCCTCCACTTT.